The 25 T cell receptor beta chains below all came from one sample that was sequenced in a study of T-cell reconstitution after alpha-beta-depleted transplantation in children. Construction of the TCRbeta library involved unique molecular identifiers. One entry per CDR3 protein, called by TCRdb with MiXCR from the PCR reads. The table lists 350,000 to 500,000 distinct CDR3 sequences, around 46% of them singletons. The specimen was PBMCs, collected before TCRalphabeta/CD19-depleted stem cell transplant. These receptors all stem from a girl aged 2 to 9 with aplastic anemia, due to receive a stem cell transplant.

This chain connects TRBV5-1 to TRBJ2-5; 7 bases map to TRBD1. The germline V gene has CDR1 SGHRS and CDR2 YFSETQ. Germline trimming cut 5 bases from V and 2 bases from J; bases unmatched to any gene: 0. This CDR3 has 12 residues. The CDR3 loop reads CASRQGQETQYF. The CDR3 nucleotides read TGCGCCAGCAGACAGGGGCAAGAGACCCAGTACTTC.

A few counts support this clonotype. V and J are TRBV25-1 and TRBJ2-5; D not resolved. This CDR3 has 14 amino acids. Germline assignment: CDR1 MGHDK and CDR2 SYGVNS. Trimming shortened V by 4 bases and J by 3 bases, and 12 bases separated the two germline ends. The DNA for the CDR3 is TGTGCCAGCAGTGCAGTGGGCAGAAAAGAGACCCAGTACTTC. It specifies CASSAVGRKETQYF.

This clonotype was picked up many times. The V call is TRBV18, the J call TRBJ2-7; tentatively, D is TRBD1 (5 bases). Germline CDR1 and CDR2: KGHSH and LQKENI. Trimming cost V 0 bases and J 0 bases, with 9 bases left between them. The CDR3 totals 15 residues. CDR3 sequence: CASSPPDIHSYEQYF. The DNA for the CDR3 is TGTGCCAGCTCACCACCGGACATACACTCCTACGAGCAGTACTTC.

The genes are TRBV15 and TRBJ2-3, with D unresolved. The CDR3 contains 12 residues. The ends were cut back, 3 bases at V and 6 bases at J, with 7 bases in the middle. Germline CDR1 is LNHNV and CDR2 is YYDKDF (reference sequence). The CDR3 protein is CATSSNGDTQYF. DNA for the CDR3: TGTGCCACCAGCAGTAACGGGGATACGCAGTATTTT.

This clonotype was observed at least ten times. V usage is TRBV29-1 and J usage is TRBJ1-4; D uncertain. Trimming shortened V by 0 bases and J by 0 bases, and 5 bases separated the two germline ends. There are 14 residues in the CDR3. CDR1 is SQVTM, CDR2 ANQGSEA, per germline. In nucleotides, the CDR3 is TGCAGCGTTGAAGAACGCACAACTAATGAAAAACTGTTTTTT. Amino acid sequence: CSVEERTTNEKLFF.

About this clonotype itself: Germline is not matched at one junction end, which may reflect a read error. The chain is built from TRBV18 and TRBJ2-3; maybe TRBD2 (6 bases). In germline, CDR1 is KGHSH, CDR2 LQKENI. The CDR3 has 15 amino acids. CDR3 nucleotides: TGTACCAGCTCACCGCCGGGGGAAGGCACAGATACGCAGTATTTT. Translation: CTSSPPGEGTDTQYF.

The DNA for the CDR3 is TGCAGTGCTAGAGATCGGCTAGCGGGAGCGATGGGGGTCGGGGAGCTGTTTTTT. Translated: CSARDRLAGAMGVGELFF. The V call is TRBV20-1, the J call TRBJ2-2, with 10 bases lining up with TRBD2. The CDR3 extends over 18 amino acids. Germline values: CDR1 DFQATT, CDR2 SNEGSKA (reference sequence). V was clipped by 0 bases and J by 7 bases; unmatched bases: 14.

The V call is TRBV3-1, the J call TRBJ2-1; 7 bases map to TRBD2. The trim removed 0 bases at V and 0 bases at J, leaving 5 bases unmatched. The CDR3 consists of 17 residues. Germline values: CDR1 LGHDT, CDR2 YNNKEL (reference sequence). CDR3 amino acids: CASSQERAGSSYNEQFF. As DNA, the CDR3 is TGTGCCAGCAGCCAAGAGCGAGCGGGGAGCTCCTACAATGAGCAGTTCTTC.

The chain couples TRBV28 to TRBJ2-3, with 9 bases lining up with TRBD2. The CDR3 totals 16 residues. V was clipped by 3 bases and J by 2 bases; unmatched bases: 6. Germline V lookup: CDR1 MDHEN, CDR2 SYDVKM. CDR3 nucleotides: TGTGCCAGCAGTTTCCAGGCGGGAGGGACCACAGATACGCAGTATTTT. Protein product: CASSFQAGGTTDTQYF. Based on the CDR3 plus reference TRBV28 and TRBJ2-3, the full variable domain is DVKVTQSSRYLVKRTGEKVFLECVQDMDHENMFWYRQDPGLGLRLIYFSYDVKMKEKGDIPEGYSVSREKKERFSLILESASTNQTSMYLCASSFQAGGTTDTQYFGPGTRLTVL.

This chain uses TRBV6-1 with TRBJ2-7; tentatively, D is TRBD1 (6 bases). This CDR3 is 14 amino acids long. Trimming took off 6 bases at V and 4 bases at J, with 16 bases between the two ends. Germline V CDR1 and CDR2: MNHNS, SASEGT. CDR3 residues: CASSAEWGRYEQYF. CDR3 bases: TGTGCCAGCAGCGCCGAGTGGGGGCGATACGAGCAGTACTTC.

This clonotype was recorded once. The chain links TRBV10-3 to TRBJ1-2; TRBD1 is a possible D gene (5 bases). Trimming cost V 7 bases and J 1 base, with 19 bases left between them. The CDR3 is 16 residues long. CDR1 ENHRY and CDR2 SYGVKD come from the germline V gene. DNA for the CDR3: TGTGCCATCACGGCAGACAGCGGTCCCCTTAACTATGGCTACACCTTC. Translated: CAITADSGPLNYGYTF.

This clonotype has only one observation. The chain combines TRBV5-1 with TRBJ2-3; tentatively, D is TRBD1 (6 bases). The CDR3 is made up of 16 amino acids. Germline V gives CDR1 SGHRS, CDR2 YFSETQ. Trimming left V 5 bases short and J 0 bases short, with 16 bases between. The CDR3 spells CASRGTGTSSTDTQYF. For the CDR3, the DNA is TGCGCCAGCAGGGGGACCGGGACATCTAGCACAGATACGCAGTATTTT. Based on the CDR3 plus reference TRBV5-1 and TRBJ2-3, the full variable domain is KAGVTQTPRYLIKTRGQQVTLSCSPISGHRSVSWYQQTPGQGLQFLFEYFSETQRNKGNFPGRFSGRQFSNSRSEMNVSTLELGDSALYLCASRGTGTSSTDTQYFGPGTRLTVL.

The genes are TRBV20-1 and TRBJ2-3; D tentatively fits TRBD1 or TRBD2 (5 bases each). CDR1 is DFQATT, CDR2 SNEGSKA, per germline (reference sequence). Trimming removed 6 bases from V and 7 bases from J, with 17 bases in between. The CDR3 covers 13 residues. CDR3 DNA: TGCAGTGCCCAAGGGACCGAGGGGAATACGCAGTATTTT. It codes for CSAQGTEGNTQYF.

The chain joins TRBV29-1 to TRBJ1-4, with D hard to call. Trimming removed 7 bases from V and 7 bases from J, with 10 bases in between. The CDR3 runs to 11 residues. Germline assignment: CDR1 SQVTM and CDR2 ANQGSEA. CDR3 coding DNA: TGCAGCGCCTGGCGGGGTGAAAAACTGTTTTTT. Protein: CSAWRGEKLFF.

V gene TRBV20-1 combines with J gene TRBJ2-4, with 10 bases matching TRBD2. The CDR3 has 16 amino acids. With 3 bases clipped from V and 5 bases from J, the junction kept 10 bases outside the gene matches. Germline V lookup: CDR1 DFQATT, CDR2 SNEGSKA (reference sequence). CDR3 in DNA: TGCAGTGCTAGTGGCGGTAGCGGGAGGTCCCAAAACATTCAGTACTTC. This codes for CSASGGSGRSQNIQYF.

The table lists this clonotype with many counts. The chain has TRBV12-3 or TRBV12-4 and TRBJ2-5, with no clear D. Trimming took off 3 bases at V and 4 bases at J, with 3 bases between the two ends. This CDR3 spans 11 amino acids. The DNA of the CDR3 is TGTGCCAGCAGTTTTCGAGAGACCCAGTACTTC. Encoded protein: CASSFRETQYF.

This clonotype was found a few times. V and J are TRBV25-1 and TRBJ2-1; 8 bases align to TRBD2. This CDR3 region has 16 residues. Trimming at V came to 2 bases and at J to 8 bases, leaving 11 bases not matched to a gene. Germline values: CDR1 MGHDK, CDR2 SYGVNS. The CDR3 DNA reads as TGTGCCAGCAGTGAACATGGGAGCGGGAGCTTCTATGAGCAGTTCTTC. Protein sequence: CASSEHGSGSFYEQFF.

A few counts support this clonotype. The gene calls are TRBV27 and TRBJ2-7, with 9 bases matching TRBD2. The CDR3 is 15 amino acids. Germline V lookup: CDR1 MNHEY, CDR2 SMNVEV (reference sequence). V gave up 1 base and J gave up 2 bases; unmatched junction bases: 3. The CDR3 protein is CASSLFGGRAYEQYF. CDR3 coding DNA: TGTGCCAGCAGTTTATTTGGCGGGAGGGCCTACGAGCAGTACTTC.

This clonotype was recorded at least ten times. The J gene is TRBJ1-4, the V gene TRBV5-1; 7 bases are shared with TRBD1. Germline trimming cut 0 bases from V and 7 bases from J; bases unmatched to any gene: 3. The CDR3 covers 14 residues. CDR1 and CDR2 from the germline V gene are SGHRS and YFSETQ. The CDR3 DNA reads TGCGCCAGCAGCTTGGGACAGGGAGGTGAAAAACTGTTTTTT. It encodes CASSLGQGGEKLFF. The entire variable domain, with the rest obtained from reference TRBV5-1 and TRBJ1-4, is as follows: KAGVTQTPRYLIKTRGQQVTLSCSPISGHRSVSWYQQTPGQGLQFLFEYFSETQRNKGNFPGRFSGRQFSNSRSEMNVSTLELGDSALYLCASSLGQGGEKLFFGSGTQLSVL.

The CDR3 protein is CASSLITSGYNEQFF. The CDR3 DNA follows: TGTGCCAGCAGTTTGATAACATCCGGGTACAATGAGCAGTTCTTC. The chain carries TRBV28 and TRBJ2-1; D not certain. The CDR3 totals 15 residues. Germline V gene data show CDR1 as MDHEN and CDR2 as SYDVKM. V was pared by 3 bases and J by 4 bases, with 13 bases between.

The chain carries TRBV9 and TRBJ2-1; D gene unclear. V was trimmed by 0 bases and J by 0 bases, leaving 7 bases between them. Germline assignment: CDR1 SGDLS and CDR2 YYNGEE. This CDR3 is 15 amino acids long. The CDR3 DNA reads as TGTGCCAGCAGCGTAGAACCAGGCTCCTACAATGAGCAGTTCTTC. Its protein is CASSVEPGSYNEQFF.

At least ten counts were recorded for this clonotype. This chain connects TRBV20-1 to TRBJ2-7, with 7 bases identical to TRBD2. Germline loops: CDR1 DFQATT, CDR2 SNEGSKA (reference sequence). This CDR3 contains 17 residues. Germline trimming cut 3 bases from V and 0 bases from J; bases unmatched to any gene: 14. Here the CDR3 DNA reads TGCAGTGCTAGTCCTTCAGCAAGCGGGATTAGCTCCTACGAGCAGTACTTC. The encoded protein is CSASPSASGISSYEQYF.

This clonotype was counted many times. CDR3 in DNA: TGTGCCACCGGAAGGGACAGGGCCTCCTACGAGCAGTACTTC. Amino acids: CATGRDRASYEQYF. The V call is TRBV2, the J call TRBJ2-7; TRBD1 matches at 9 bases. Germline V gene sequence: CDR1 SNHLY, CDR2 FYNNEI. Trimming cost V 10 bases and J 0 bases; bases outside gene matches: 7. This CDR3 has 14 residues.

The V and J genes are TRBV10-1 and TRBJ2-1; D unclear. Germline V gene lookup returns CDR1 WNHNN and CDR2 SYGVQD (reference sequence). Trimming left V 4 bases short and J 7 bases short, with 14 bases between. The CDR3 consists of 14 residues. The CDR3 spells CASSVLADLNEQFF. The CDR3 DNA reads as TGCGCCAGCAGTGTTCTGGCGGACCTAAATGAGCAGTTCTTC.

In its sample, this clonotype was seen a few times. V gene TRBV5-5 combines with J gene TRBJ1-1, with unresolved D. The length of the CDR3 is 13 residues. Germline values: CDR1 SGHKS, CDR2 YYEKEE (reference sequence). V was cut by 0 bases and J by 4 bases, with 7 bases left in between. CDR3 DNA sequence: TGTGCCAGCAGCTTGGAGTGGGGCACTGAAGCTTTCTTT. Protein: CASSLEWGTEAFF.